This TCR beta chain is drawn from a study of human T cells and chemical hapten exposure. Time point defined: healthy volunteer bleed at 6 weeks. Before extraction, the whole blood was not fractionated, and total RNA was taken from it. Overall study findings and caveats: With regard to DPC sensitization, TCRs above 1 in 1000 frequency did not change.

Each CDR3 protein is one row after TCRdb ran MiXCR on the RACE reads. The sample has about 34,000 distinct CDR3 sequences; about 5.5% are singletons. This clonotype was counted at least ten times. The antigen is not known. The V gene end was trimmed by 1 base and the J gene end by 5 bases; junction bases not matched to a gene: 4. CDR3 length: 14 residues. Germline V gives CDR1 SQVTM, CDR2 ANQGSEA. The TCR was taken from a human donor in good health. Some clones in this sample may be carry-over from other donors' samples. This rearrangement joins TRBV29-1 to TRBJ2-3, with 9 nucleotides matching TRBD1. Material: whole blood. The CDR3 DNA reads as TGCAGCGTTGAAGGGGGACAGGGAGTAGATACGCAGTATTTT. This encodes CSVEGGQGVDTQYF.